What follows are 6 T cell receptor beta chains derived from one specimen sequenced in a study of blood T cell repertoires in COVID-19. Assay: immunoSEQ multiplex PCR; the TCRdb copy retains only in-frame clones and omits some. The sample includes about 220,000 clones, 84% of them seen just once. Sequenced: peripheral blood. These receptors were collected from an older woman who had recovered from COVID-19.

V and J are TRBV7-2 and TRBJ2-7; 7 bases are a match to TRBD1. Trimming took 1 base from V and 0 from J; bases not matched to a gene: 3. The germline gives CDR1 SGHTA, CDR2 FQGNSA. This CDR3 has 15 amino acids. The CDR3 here is CASSLVQGFSYEQYF. CDR3 coding DNA: TGTGCCAGCAGCTTAGTACAGGGGTTCTCCTACGAGCAGTACTTC.

The genes are TRBV6-2 or TRBV6-3 and TRBJ1-2; D is uncertain. Trimming removed 2 bases from V and 7 bases from J, with 11 bases in between. This CDR3 has 13 residues. Germline CDR1 MNHEY, CDR2 SVGEGT. CDR3 coding DNA: TGTGCCAGCAGTTACGCTTCGAGTATTGGCTACACCTTC. Residues: CASSYASSIGYTF.

The chain recombines TRBV12-3 or TRBV12-4 with TRBJ2-5; D perhaps matches TRBD1 (5 bases). Trimming left V 6 bases short and J 2 bases short, with 10 bases between. The CDR3 covers 13 residues. The CDR3 region has the DNA TGTGCCAGCAGGTCTGGACAACAAGAGACCCAGTACTTC. This codes for CASRSGQQETQYF.

This clone was recorded a few times. The genes are TRBV19 and TRBJ1-2; 8 nucleotides align to TRBD1. V gave up 4 bases and J gave up 8 bases; unmatched junction bases: 9. The CDR3 extends over 14 amino acids. CDR1 and CDR2 (germline): LNHDA, SQIVND (reference sequence). This CDR3 is CASSTPGQGGGYTF. The CDR3 DNA sequence: TGTGCCAGTAGTACCCCCGGACAGGGAGGAGGCTACACCTTC.

The rearrangement uses TRBV4-1 and TRBJ2-6; TRBD1 might be the D (5 bases). The CDR3 contains 16 residues. V gave up 1 base and J gave up 0 bases, with 7 bases separating them. CDR1 is MGHRA and CDR2 is YSYEKL in the germline V gene. This CDR3 reads CASSQGTLSGANVLTF. The CDR3 DNA follows: TGCGCCAGCAGCCAAGGGACACTCTCTGGGGCCAACGTCCTGACTTTC.

This clone was picked up one time. The chain recombines TRBV2 with TRBJ1-4; D possibly corresponds to TRBD1 (5 bases). The CDR3 is made up of 15 amino acids. V lost 3 bases and J 0 bases, leaving 8 bases between the germline ends. Germline values: CDR1 SNHLY, CDR2 FYNNEI. The CDR3 DNA is TGTGCCAGCAGTGACCCAGGGACAACTAATGAAAAACTGTTTTTT. The encoded protein is CASSDPGTTNEKLFF.